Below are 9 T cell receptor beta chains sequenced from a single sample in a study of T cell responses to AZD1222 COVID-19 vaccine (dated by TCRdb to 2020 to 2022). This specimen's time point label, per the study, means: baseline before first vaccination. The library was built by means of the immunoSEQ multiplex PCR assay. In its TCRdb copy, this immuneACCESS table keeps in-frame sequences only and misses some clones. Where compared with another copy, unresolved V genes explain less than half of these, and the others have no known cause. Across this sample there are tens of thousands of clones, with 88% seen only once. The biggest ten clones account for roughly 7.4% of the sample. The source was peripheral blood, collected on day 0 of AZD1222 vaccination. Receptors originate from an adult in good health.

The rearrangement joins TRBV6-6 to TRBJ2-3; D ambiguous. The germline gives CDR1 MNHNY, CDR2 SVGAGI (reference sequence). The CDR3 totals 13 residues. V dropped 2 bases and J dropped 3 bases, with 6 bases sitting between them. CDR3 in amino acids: CASSYQPTDTQYF. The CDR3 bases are TGTGCCAGCAGTTACCAACCTACAGATACGCAGTATTTT.

The CDR3 nucleotides are TGTGCCAGCAGTTTTGAAGCGGGAGGCTACAATGAGCAGTTCTTC. Encoded protein: CASSFEAGGYNEQFF. The rearrangement links TRBV2 to TRBJ2-1, with TRBD2 identical over 9 bases. The V gene's germline CDR1 is SNHLY and CDR2 FYNNEI. After removal of 5 bases from V and 3 bases from J, the junction contained 5 bases not matched to a gene. The CDR3 sequence is 15 residues long.

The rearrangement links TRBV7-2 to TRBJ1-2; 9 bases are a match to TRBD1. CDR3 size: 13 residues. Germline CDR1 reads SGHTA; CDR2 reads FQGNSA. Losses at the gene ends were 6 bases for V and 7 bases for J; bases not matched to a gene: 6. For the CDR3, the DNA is TGTGCCAGCAGTCGTGACAGGGGGACTGGCTACACCTTC. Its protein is CASSRDRGTGYTF.

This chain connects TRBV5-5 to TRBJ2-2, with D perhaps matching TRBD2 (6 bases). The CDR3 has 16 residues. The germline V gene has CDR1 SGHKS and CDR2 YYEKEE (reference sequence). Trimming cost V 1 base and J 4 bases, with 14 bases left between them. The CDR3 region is CASSLPAGGGTGELFF. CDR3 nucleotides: TGTGCCAGCAGCTTGCCGGCCGGGGGAGGCACCGGGGAGCTGTTTTTT.

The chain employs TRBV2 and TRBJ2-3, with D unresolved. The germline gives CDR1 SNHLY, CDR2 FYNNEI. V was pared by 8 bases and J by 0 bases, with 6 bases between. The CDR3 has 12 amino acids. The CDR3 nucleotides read TGTGCCAGCCGACCTAGCACAGATACGCAGTATTTT. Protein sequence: CASRPSTDTQYF.

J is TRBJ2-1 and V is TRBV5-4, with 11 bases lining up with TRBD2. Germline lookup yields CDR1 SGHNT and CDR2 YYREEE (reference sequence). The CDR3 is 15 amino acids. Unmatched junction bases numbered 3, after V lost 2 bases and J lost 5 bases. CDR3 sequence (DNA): TGTGCCAGCAGCTTACTAGCGGGAGTGGACAATGAGCAGTTCTTC. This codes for CASSLLAGVDNEQFF.

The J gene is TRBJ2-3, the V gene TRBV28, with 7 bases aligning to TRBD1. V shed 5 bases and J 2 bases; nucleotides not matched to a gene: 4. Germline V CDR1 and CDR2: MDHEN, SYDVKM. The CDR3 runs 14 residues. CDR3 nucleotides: TGTGCCAGCAGTCCGGGACAGTACACAGATACGCAGTATTTT. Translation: CASSPGQYTDTQYF. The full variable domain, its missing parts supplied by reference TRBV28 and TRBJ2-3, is DVKVTQSSRYLVKRTGEKVFLECVQDMDHENMFWYRQDPGLGLRLIYFSYDVKMKEKGDIPEGYSVSREKKERFSLILESASTNQTSMYLCASSPGQYTDTQYFGPGTRLTVL.

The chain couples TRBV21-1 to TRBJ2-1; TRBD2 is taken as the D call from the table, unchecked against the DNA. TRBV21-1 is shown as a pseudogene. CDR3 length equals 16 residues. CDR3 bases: TGTGCCAGCAGCGAGGGAGGGAGAAGGACCTACAATGAGCAGTTCTTC. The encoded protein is CASSEGGRRTYNEQFF.

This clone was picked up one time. The CDR3 here is CSFSGGRRETQYF. CDR3 coding DNA: TGCAGCTTTTCGGGGGGGCGGAGGGAGACCCAGTACTTC. This chain links TRBV29-1 with TRBJ2-5, with 8 nucleotides matching TRBD2. This CDR3 spans 13 amino acids. CDR1 and CDR2 from the germline V gene are SQVTM and ANQGSEA. Trimming cost V 8 bases and J 5 bases; bases outside gene matches: 10.